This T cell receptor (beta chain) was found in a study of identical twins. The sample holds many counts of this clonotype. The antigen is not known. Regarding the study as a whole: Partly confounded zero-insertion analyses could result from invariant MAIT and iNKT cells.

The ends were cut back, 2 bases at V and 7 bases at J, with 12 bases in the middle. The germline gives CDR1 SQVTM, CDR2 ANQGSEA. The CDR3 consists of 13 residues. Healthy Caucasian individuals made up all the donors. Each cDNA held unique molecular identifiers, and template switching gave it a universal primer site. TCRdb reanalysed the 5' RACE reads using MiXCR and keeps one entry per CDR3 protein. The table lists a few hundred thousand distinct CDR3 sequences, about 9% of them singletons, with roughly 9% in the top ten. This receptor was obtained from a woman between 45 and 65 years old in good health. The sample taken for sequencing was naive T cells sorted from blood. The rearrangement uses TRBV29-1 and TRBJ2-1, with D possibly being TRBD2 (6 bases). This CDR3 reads CSVEFPSANEQFF. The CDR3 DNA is TGCAGCGTTGAATTTCCTAGCGCAAATGAGCAGTTCTTC.